The T cell receptor beta chain under discussion was sequenced for a study of early T cells in non-severe SARS-CoV-2 infection. Only a few counts were recorded for this clonotype. Individual cDNA molecules carried attached unique molecular identifiers. TCRdb called the 5' RACE reads again in MiXCR, with one record for every CDR3 protein. The table shows 35,000 to 50,000 distinct CDR3 sequences, with about 23% occurring only once. Germline V gene sequence: CDR1 SGHTS, CDR2 YDEGEE. CDR3 length equals 15 residues. Trimming shortened V by 2 bases and J by 5 bases, and 14 bases separated the two germline ends.

This TCR derives from an adult who was a healthcare worker with PCR-confirmed SARS-CoV-2 infection or an uninfected control (not recorded which). The chain couples TRBV5-8 to TRBJ1-5; no clear D gene. Here the sequenced sample was whole blood, taken at baseline. The CDR3 DNA follows: TGTGCCAGCAGCTTCCTCGCTCGGGAGGATCAGCCCCAGCATTTT. Its protein is CASSFLAREDQPQHF. Looking up the rest from reference TRBV5-8 and TRBJ1-5 gives the full variable domain: EAGVTQSPTHLIKTRGQQATLRCSPISGHTSVYWYQQALGLGLQFLLWYDEGEERNRGNFPPRFSGRQFPNYSSELNVNALELEDSALYLCASSFLAREDQPQHFGDGTRLSIL.